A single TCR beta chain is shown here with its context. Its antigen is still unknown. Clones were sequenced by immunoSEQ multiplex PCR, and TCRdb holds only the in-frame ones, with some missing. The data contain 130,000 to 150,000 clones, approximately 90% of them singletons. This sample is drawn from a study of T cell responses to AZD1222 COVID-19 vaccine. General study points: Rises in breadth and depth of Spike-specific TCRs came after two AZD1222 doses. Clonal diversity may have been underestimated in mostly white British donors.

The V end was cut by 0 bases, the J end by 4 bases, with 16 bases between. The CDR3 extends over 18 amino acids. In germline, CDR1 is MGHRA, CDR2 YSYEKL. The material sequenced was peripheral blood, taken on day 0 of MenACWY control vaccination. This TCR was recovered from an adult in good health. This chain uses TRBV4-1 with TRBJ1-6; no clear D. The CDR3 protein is CASSQDKRVGRYNSPLHF. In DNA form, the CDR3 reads TGCGCCAGCAGCCAAGATAAGAGGGTGGGTCGATATAATTCACCCCTCCACTTT.